What follows are 7 T cell receptor beta chains derived from one specimen sequenced in a study of Ad26.COV2.S vaccination and SARS-CoV-2 variants. Profiling relied on immunoSEQ multiplex PCR, and the TCRdb table lists in-frame clones only, not all of them. Of hundreds of thousands of clones in the sample, around 90% were seen once. The source material was peripheral blood, sampled after recovery from COVID-19. The receptors were sampled from a human donor who had recovered from COVID-19.

In regard to this clone: The DNA is omitted, as the CDR3 cannot be located on it reliably, and the CDR3 follows TCRdb's listing. The chain combines TRBV5-1 with TRBJ2-7. Germline-derived CDR1 and CDR2 are SGHRS and YFSETQ. Both ends counted, the CDR3 spans 14 residues. The CDR3 here is CASSFGPGKYEQYF.

This clone was seen a handful of times. The chain employs TRBV5-8 and TRBJ2-2, with 9 bases lining up with TRBD1. J was trimmed by 6 bases and V by 2 bases; bases with no gene match: 5. This CDR3 contains 15 residues. The germline CDR1 and CDR2 sequences are SGHTS and YDEGEE. CDR3 loop: CASSFRDRAAGELFF. CDR3 DNA sequence: TGTGCCAGCAGCTTCCGGGACAGGGCGGCCGGGGAGCTGTTTTTT.

The chain links TRBV6-6 to TRBJ2-3; possible D gene TRBD1, 5 bases. The germline V and J ends were trimmed by 5 bases and 2 bases, with 17 bases remaining between them. Germline-derived CDR1 and CDR2 are MNHNY and SVGAGI (reference sequence). The CDR3 has 16 residues. For the CDR3, the DNA is TGTGCCAGCAGTGGTGATTCCAGGGCCTCCACAGATACGCAGTATTTT. Protein product: CASSGDSRASTDTQYF.

The genes are TRBV7-8 and TRBJ2-7; D not resolved. Between the trimmed V and J ends, which lost 5 bases and 3 bases, there was a span of 8 bases. The CDR3 totals 12 residues. Germline V lookup: CDR1 SGHVS, CDR2 FQNEAQ. The CDR3 reads CASSLDVYEQYF. The CDR3 nucleotides are TGTGCCAGCAGCCTAGACGTCTACGAGCAGTACTTC.

The chain uses TRBV19 and TRBJ2-1; 11 bases are shared with TRBD1. Germline V gene sequence: CDR1 LNHDA, CDR2 SQIVND (reference sequence). J was trimmed by 10 bases and V by 5 bases; bases with no gene match: 10. The CDR3 runs 15 residues. CDR3 region: CASSHGGQGAQEQFF. The CDR3 region has the DNA TGTGCCAGTAGTCACGGTGGACAGGGGGCGCAAGAGCAGTTCTTC.

This clone was detected once. This chain links TRBV3-1 (or the pseudogene TRBV3-2) with TRBJ1-2, with TRBD1 as a possible D gene (5 bases). This CDR3 spans 16 amino acids. V lost 1 base to trimming and J lost 5 bases, with 17 bases between them. Germline V lookup: CDR1 LGHDT, CDR2 YNNKEL (reference sequence). Here the CDR3 reads CASSQGVGQGWYGYTF. As DNA, the CDR3 is TGTGCCAGCAGCCAAGGAGTAGGGCAGGGCTGGTATGGCTACACCTTC.

The V and J genes are TRBV7-9 and TRBJ2-7; 9 bases agree with TRBD1. CDR3 length: 16 residues. J lost 3 bases, V lost 5 bases, and 11 bases had no gene match. CDR1 and CDR2 (germline): SEHNR, FQNEAQ (reference sequence). CDR3 residues: CASSPPRGQGLYEQYF. As DNA, the CDR3 is TGTGCCAGCAGCCCCCCCCGAGGACAGGGGCTCTACGAGCAGTACTTC. Full variable domain (remainder filled in from reference TRBV7-9 and TRBJ2-7): DTGVSQNPRHKITKRGQNVTFRCDPISEHNRLYWYRQTLGQGPEFLTYFQNEAQLEKSRLLSDRFSAERPKGSFSTLEIQRTEQGDSAMYLCASSPPRGQGLYEQYFGPGTRLTVT.